The next 5 T cell receptor beta chains were all read from a single sample in a study of T cells after yellow fever vaccination. TCRdb ran MiXCR on the 5' RACE reads and lists one entry per CDR3 protein. The sample shows around 300,000 distinct CDR3 sequences, approximately 4% of them seen only once. The sequencing here drew on PBMCs, taken 5 days after the yellow fever booster vaccination. All receptors derive from a man aged 18 to 35 who received the YFV17D yellow fever vaccine.

Ten or more counts support this clonotype. The V and J genes are TRBV4-1 and TRBJ1-1; TRBD1 is a possible D gene (5 bases). CDR3 length equals 14 residues. Germline lookup yields CDR1 MGHRA and CDR2 YSYEKL. The germline V and J ends were trimmed by 3 bases and 11 bases, with 19 bases remaining between them. The CDR3 DNA follows: TGCGCCAGCAGCCATCTCGGGGCCTCGGATGCGGCTTTCTTT. Its protein product is CASSHLGASDAAFF.

The V call is TRBV7-3, the J call TRBJ2-1; tentatively, D is TRBD2 (6 bases). This CDR3 region has 14 residues. The germline V gene encodes CDR1 SGHTA and CDR2 FQGTGA. V was cut by 5 bases and J by 13 bases, with 21 bases left in between. The CDR3 loop reads CASSPHSSAGGQFF. CDR3 in DNA: TGTGCCAGCAGCCCCCACTCTAGCGCCGGGGGTCAGTTCTTC.

This clonotype was detected ten times or more. The chain joins TRBV12-3 or TRBV12-4 to TRBJ2-3, with D perhaps TRBD2 (6 bases). The germline V and J ends were trimmed by 1 base and 0 bases, with 8 bases remaining between them. This CDR3 spans 15 amino acids. CDR3 DNA sequence: TGTGCCAGCAGTTTAGACCGGGGGAGCACAGATACGCAGTATTTT. Translated: CASSLDRGSTDTQYF.

This clonotype was recorded many times. The V and J genes are TRBV7-3 and TRBJ1-5; D remains ambiguous. CDR1 SGHTA and CDR2 FQGTGA come from the germline V gene. The CDR3 spans 15 residues. V was shortened by 5 bases and J by 7 bases, with 18 bases between the two germline ends. The CDR3 sequence: CASSPGRGVGQPQHF. DNA for the CDR3: TGTGCCAGCAGCCCCGGACGCGGAGTAGGGCAGCCCCAGCATTTT.

This chain connects TRBV7-9 to TRBJ1-1; D is ambiguous. Trimming removed 5 bases from V and 1 base from J, with 11 bases in between. The CDR3 is 14 residues long. Germline V gene data show CDR1 as SEHNR and CDR2 as FQNEAQ (reference sequence). The chain's CDR3 is CASSPAGTNTEAFF. CDR3 coding DNA: TGTGCCAGCAGCCCCGCGGGAACGAACACTGAAGCTTTCTTT.